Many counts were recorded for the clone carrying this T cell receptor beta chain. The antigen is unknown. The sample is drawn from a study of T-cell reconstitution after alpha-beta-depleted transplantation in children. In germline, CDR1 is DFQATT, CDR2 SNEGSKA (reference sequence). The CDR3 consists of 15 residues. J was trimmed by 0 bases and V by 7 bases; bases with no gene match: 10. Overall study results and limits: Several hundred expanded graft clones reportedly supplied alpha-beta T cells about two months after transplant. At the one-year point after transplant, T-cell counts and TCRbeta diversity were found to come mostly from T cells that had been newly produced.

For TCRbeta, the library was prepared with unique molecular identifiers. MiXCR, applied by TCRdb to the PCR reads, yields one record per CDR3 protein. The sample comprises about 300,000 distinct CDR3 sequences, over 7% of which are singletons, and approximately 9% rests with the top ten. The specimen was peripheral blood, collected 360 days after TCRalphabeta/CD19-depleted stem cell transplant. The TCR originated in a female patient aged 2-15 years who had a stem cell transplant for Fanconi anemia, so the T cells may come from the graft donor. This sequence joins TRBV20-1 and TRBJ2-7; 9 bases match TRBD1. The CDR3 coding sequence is TGCAGTGTCACGAACAGGGGGCACCCCTCCTACGAGCAGTACTTC. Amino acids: CSVTNRGHPSYEQYF.